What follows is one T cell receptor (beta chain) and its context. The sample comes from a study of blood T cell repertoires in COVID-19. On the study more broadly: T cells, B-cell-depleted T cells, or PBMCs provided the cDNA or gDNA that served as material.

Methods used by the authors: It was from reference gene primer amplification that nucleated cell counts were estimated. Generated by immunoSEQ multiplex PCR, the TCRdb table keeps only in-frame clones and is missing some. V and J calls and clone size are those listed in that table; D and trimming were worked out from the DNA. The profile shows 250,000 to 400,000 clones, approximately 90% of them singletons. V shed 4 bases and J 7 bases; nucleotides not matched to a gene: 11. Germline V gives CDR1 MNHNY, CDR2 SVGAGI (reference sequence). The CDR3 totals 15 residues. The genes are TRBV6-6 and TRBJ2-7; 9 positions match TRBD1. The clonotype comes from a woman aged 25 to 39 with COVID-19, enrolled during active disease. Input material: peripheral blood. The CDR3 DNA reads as TGTGCCAGCAGTTCTGGACAGGGGAGGGTTGGAGAGCAGTACTTC. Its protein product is CASSSGQGRVGEQYF.